This T cell receptor beta chain originates from a study of patients and donors after allogeneic stem cell transplantation. The length of the CDR3 is 15 residues. Per the germline V gene, CDR1 is DFQATT and CDR2 is SNEGSKA (reference sequence). The ends lost 6 bases at V and 3 bases at J; junction bases unmatched: 10. TCRdb reprocessed the RT-PCR reads with MiXCR, giving one entry per CDR3 protein. The sample shows roughly 960,000 distinct CDR3 sequences, more than 15% of them seen only once. This clonotype was found a few times. The receptor was isolated from a human donor who was either an allogeneic HSCT recipient or a stem cell or donor lymphocyte infusion donor (not recorded which). It is not recorded whose cells these are; they may come from a transplant donor. The genes are TRBV20-1 and TRBJ2-1; TRBD1 agrees at 8 bases. Material: blood, either unsorted or a sorted T cell fraction (not recorded which). CDR3: CSAPGRDRGYNEQFF. CDR3 coding DNA: TGCAGTGCCCCCGGGAGAGACAGGGGCTACAATGAGCAGTTCTTC.